These 20 T cell receptor beta chains were all obtained from the same sample, sequenced in a study of blood T cell repertoires in COVID-19. Generated by immunoSEQ multiplex PCR, the TCRdb table keeps only in-frame clones and is missing some. The sample includes about 160,000 clones, 60% to 80% seen only once; the top ten take roughly 3.1%. The specimen sequenced was peripheral blood. All receptors come from a man in his sixties or seventies with acute or convalescent COVID-19.

This clone showed up many times. This chain joins TRBV2 and TRBJ1-1; D is ambiguous. Germline loops: CDR1 SNHLY, CDR2 FYNNEI. CDR3 size: 11 residues. Trimming pared 6 bases from V and 5 bases from J, leaving 7 bases between. The chain's CDR3 is CASRQLTEAFF. In nucleotides, the CDR3 is TGTGCCAGCAGACAGTTGACTGAAGCTTTCTTT.

This clone was recorded a few times. The CDR3 DNA sequence: TGTGCCAGCAGCCAACCCGGGGGGTTCCAAGAGACCCAGTACTTC. This encodes CASSQPGGFQETQYF. The chain links TRBV3-1 (or the pseudogene TRBV3-2) to TRBJ2-5; 7 bases are shared with TRBD2. This CDR3 has 15 amino acids. CDR1 and CDR2 (germline): LGHDT, YNNKEL (reference sequence). Germline trimming cut 2 bases from V and 1 base from J; bases unmatched to any gene: 4.

The chain joins TRBV7-7 to TRBJ2-7; D might be TRBD1 (6 bases). Germline lookup yields CDR1 SSHAT and CDR2 FNYEAQ (reference sequence). V was clipped by 0 bases and J by 3 bases, with 9 bases between them. The CDR3 runs 14 residues. The CDR3 is CASSLASGDYEQYF. The CDR3 DNA reads as TGTGCCAGCAGCTTAGCGTCAGGGGACTACGAGCAGTACTTC.

This clone was observed a single time. The chain is built from TRBV5-1 and TRBJ2-3; TRBD2 matches at 13 bases. Looked up from germline, CDR1 is SGHRS and CDR2 is YFSETQ. V trimming: 4 bases; J trimming: 4 bases; junction bases outside the gene matches: 3. This CDR3 contains 15 residues. In nucleotides, the CDR3 is TGCGCCAGCAGCACTAGCGGGGGGGCCCCAGATACGCAGTATTTT. Residues: CASSTSGGAPDTQYF. Full variable domain (remainder filled in from reference TRBV5-1 and TRBJ2-3): KAGVTQTPRYLIKTRGQQVTLSCSPISGHRSVSWYQQTPGQGLQFLFEYFSETQRNKGNFPGRFSGRQFSNSRSEMNVSTLELGDSALYLCASSTSGGAPDTQYFGPGTRLTVL.

V and J are TRBV12-3 or TRBV12-4 and TRBJ1-2, with 11 positions matching TRBD1. The junction had 4 bases not matched to a gene; V was cut back by 3 bases and J by 10 bases. This CDR3 has 13 amino acids. CDR3 bases: TGTGCCAGCAGTTTCGGACAGGGGGCTTTCTACACCTTC. Translation gives CASSFGQGAFYTF.

The rearrangement links TRBV15 to TRBJ2-4, with 9 bases lining up with TRBD1. Germline-derived CDR1 and CDR2 are LNHNV and YYDKDF (reference sequence). This CDR3 is 17 amino acids long. The V and J ends lost 3 bases and 5 bases, in that order; junction bases with no gene match: 11. This CDR3 reads CATSRGRDRVGQNIQYF. The CDR3 bases are TGTGCCACCAGCAGGGGCCGGGACAGGGTGGGGCAAAACATTCAGTACTTC. The full variable domain, its missing parts supplied by reference TRBV15 and TRBJ2-4, is DAMVIQNPRYQVTQFGKPVTLSCSQTLNHNVMYWYQQKSSQAPKLLFHYYDKDFNNEADTPDNFQSRRPNTSFCFLDIRSPGLGDTAMYLCATSRGRDRVGQNIQYFGAGTRLSVL.

The chain links TRBV19 to TRBJ1-1, with a possible D match to TRBD1 (6 bases). The CDR3 loop spans 13 amino acids. Germline-derived CDR1 and CDR2 are LNHDA and SQIVND (reference sequence). The V gene lost 7 bases and the J gene lost 9 bases, with 18 bases spanning the gap. CDR3 sequence reads: CASTLGQGHKAFF. CDR3 in DNA: TGTGCCAGTACCCTGGGGCAGGGGCACAAAGCTTTCTTT.

The V and J genes are TRBV6-5 and TRBJ2-1; maybe TRBD1 (6 bases). This CDR3 has 12 residues. The V gene lost 6 bases and the J gene lost 15 bases, with 18 bases spanning the gap. CDR1 is MNHEY and CDR2 is SVGAGI in the germline V gene. CDR3 sequence: CASSGQYSGPFF. The CDR3 nucleotides are TGTGCCAGCAGCGGACAGTACTCCGGTCCGTTCTTC.

The chain links TRBV19 to TRBJ1-1; 7 positions match TRBD1. Germline V CDR1 and CDR2: LNHDA, SQIVND (reference sequence). This CDR3 has 15 amino acids. V was clipped by 5 bases and J by 1 base; unmatched bases: 7. The CDR3 here is CASSSTGVKNTEAFF. In DNA form, the CDR3 reads TGTGCCAGTAGTTCCACAGGGGTCAAGAACACTGAAGCTTTCTTT.

The chain is built from TRBV4-2 and TRBJ2-3; 7 bases align to TRBD2. V dropped 6 bases and J dropped 4; count of bases not matched to a gene: 7. This CDR3 region has 14 residues. CDR1 is LGHNA and CDR2 is YNFKEQ in the germline V gene. The CDR3: CASSLRLAPDTQYF. CDR3 nucleotide sequence: TGTGCCAGCAGTCTCAGACTAGCCCCAGATACGCAGTATTTT.

The chain employs TRBV5-1 and TRBJ2-2, with TRBD1 matching over 11 bases. The CDR3 consists of 17 residues. V trimming: 4 bases; J trimming: 7 bases; junction bases outside the gene matches: 12. The V gene's germline CDR1 is SGHRS and CDR2 YFSETQ. Written as DNA, the CDR3 is TGCGCCAGCAGCCTTGGTCGGGGACAGGGGGTCAACGGGGAGCTGTTTTTT. It yields the protein CASSLGRGQGVNGELFF.

The chain employs TRBV7-8 and TRBJ2-3, with 10 bases fitting TRBD1. Germline CDR1 SGHVS, CDR2 FQNEAQ. This CDR3 is 16 amino acids long. The V segment lost 5 bases and the J segment 4 bases; nucleotides outside the gene matches: 9. CDR3 bases: TGTGCCAGCAGCATTCGACAGGGGGCAATCCCAGATACGCAGTATTTT. This encodes CASSIRQGAIPDTQYF.

The genes are TRBV11-2 and TRBJ2-5; D gene ambiguous. This CDR3 has 14 residues. In germline, CDR1 is SGHAT, CDR2 FQNNGV. The germline V and J ends were trimmed by 3 bases and 1 base, with 9 bases remaining between them. The CDR3 bases are TGTGCCAGCAGCTTCCGGTCGTCCCAAGAGACCCAGTACTTC. Protein: CASSFRSSQETQYF.

This rearrangement joins TRBV6-5 to TRBJ2-7; the match to TRBD1 covers 8 bases. CDR1 and CDR2 (germline): MNHEY, SVGAGI. This CDR3 has 16 residues. The V segment lost 2 bases and the J segment 1 base; nucleotides outside the gene matches: 7. CDR3 amino acids: CASSYAGQGLSYEQYF. The CDR3 coding sequence is TGTGCCAGCAGTTACGCCGGACAGGGTCTGTCCTACGAGCAGTACTTC.

This clone was observed at least ten times. DNA of the CDR3: TGTGCCAGCAGGGGACAGGGAAACTACGAGCAGTACTTC. Its translation is CASRGQGNYEQYF. This chain joins TRBV12-3 or TRBV12-4 and TRBJ2-7, with 9 bases lining up with TRBD1. V gave up 6 bases and J gave up 3 bases; unmatched junction bases: 3. The CDR3 runs to 13 residues.

V usage is TRBV24-1 and J usage is TRBJ1-1, with 8 bases matching TRBD1. This CDR3 contains 14 residues. The junction had 7 bases not matched to a gene; V was cut back by 6 bases and J by 5 bases. The germline V gene has CDR1 KGHDR and CDR2 SFDVKD. CDR3 loop: CATSQSTGGTEAFF. CDR3 nucleotide sequence: TGTGCCACCAGTCAAAGTACAGGGGGTACTGAAGCTTTCTTT.

V and J are TRBV11-3 and TRBJ2-3, with D perhaps TRBD2 (5 bases). The V and J ends lost 3 bases and 0 bases respectively, with 10 bases between them. The CDR3 is 15 amino acids. Germline CDR1 and CDR2: SGHNT and YENEEA. CDR3: CASSFSAASTDTQYF. DNA for the CDR3: TGTGCCAGCAGCTTTTCAGCGGCTAGCACAGATACGCAGTATTTT.

The rearrangement links TRBV2 to TRBJ2-1, with D possibly matching TRBD2 (6 bases). This CDR3 is built from 13 residues. Germline V CDR1 and CDR2: SNHLY, FYNNEI. The V end lost 7 bases, the J end lost 5 bases, and 12 bases lay between the germline ends. CDR3 sequence reads: CASTLAFHNEQFF. The CDR3 nucleotides read TGTGCCAGCACACTAGCTTTCCACAATGAGCAGTTCTTC.

The chain employs TRBV19 and TRBJ2-5; 9 bases align to TRBD1. Germline V gene sequence: CDR1 LNHDA, CDR2 SQIVND (reference sequence). V lost 8 bases to trimming and J lost 0 bases; unmatched junction nucleotides: 4. The CDR3 extends over 14 amino acids. The CDR3 DNA sequence: TGTGCCAGTCGAGACAGGGGGTACCAAGAGACCCAGTACTTC. Its protein product is CASRDRGYQETQYF.

This clone was detected a few times. The rearrangement uses TRBV28 and TRBJ1-2; D is undetermined. The germline V and J ends were trimmed by 6 bases and 0 bases, with 14 bases remaining between them. This CDR3 region has 15 residues. Germline V gene data show CDR1 as MDHEN and CDR2 as SYDVKM. The CDR3 bases are TGTGCCAGCAGCTTGACACCCCCAGCTAACTATGGCTACACCTTC. It specifies CASSLTPPANYGYTF.